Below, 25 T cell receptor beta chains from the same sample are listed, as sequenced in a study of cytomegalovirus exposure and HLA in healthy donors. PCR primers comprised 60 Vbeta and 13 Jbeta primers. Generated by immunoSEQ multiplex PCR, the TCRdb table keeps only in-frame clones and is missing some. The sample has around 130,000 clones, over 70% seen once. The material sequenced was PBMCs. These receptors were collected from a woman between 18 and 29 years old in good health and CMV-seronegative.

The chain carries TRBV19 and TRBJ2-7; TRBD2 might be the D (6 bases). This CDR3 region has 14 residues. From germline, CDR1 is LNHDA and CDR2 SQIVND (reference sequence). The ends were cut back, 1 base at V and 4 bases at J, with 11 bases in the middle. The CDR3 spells CASSIASGGYEQYF. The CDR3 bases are TGTGCCAGTAGTATAGCGTCAGGAGGGTACGAGCAGTACTTC. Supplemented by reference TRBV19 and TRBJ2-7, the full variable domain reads DGGITQSPKYLFRKEGQNVTLSCEQNLNHDAMYWYRQDPGQGLRLIYYSQIVNDFQKGDIAEGYSVSREKKESFPLTVTSAQKNPTAFYLCASSIASGGYEQYFGPGTRLTVT.

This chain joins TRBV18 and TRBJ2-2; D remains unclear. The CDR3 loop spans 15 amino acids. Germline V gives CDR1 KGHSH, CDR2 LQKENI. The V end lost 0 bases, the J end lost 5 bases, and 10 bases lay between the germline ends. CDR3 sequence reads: CASSPPSGRTGELFF. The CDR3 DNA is TGTGCCAGCTCACCACCGTCAGGCAGGACCGGGGAGCTGTTTTTT.

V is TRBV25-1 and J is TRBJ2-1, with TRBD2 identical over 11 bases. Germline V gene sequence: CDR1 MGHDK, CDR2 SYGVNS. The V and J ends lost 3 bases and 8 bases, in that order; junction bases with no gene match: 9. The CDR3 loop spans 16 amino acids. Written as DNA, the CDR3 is TGTGCCAGCAGTGATTGGATGGCTAGCGGGAGGCATGAGCAGTTCTTC. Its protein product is CASSDWMASGRHEQFF.

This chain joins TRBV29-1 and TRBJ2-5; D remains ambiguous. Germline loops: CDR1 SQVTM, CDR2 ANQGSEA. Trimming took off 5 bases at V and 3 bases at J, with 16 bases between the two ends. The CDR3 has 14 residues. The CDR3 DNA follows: TGCAGCGTTACCCCCCTCCTACCGAAAGAGACCCAGTACTTC. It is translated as CSVTPLLPKETQYF.

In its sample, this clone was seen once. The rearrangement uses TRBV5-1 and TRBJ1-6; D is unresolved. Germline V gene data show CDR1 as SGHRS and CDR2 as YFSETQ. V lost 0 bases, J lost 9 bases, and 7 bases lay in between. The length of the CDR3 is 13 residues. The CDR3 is CASSLGNSSPLHF. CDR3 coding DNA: TGCGCCAGCAGCTTGGGGAACAGTTCACCCCTCCACTTT.

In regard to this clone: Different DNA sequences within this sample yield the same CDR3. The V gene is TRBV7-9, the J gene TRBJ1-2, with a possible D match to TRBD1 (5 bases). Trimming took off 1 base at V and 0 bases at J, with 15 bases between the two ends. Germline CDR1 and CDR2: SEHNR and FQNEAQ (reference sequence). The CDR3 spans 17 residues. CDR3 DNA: TGTGCCAGCAGCTTAGGGACGGGGGACGGGGCTAACTATGGCTACACCTTC. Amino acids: CASSLGTGDGANYGYTF.

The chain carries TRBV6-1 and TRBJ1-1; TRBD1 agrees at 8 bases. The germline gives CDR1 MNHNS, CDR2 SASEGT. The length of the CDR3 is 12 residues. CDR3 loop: CALDRENTEAFF. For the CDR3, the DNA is TGTGCTTTGGACAGGGAGAACACTGAAGCTTTCTTT.

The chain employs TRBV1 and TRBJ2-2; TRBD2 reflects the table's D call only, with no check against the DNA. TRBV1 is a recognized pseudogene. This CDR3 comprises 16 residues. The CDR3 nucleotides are TGCACCAGCAGCCAAGATGCGAGTTTATACACCGGGGAGCTGTTTTTT. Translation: CTSSQDASLYTGELFF.

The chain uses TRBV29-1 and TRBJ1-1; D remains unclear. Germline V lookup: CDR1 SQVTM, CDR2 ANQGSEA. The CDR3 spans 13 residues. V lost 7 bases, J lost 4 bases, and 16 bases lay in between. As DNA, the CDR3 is TGCAGCGCCACAACGGGTTTAGGCACTGAAGCTTTCTTT. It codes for CSATTGLGTEAFF.

The CDR3 is CSVSGQGGTSGANVLTF. CDR3 sequence (DNA): TGCAGCGTTTCCGGACAGGGAGGAACGTCTGGGGCCAACGTCCTGACTTTC. V and J are TRBV29-1 and TRBJ2-6; 8 bases are a match to TRBD1. Germline lookup yields CDR1 SQVTM and CDR2 ANQGSEA. V lost 5 bases, J lost 1 base, and 10 bases stayed unmatched. CDR3 length: 17 amino acids.

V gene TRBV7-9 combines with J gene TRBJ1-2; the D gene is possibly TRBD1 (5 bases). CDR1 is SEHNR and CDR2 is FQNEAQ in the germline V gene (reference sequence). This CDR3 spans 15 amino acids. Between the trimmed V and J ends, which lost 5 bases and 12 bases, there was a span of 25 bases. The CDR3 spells CASSLPVGQGMTHTF. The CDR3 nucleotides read TGTGCCAGCAGCCTACCCGTGGGGCAGGGAATGACCCACACCTTC.

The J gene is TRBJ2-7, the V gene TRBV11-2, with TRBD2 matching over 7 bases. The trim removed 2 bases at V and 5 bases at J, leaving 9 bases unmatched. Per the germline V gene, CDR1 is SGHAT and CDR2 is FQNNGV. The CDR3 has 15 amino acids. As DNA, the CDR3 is TGTGCCAGCAGCTTACGCGGGAGTAAAGGGAACGAGCAGTACTTC. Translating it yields CASSLRGSKGNEQYF.

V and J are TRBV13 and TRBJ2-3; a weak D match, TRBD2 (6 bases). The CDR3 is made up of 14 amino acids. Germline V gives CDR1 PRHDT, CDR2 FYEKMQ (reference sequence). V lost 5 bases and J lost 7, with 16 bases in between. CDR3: CASSPRGTVNTQYF. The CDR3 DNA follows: TGTGCCAGCAGCCCCCGCGGGACGGTGAATACGCAGTATTTT.

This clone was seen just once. The CDR3 loop reads CAWSFRVESTEAFF. CDR3 DNA sequence: TGTGCCTGGTCATTCAGGGTGGAGAGCACTGAAGCTTTCTTT. The rearrangement joins TRBV30 to TRBJ1-1, with D perhaps TRBD1 (5 bases). Germline CDR1 and CDR2: GTSNPN and SVGIG (reference sequence). The ends were cut back, 5 bases at V and 4 bases at J, with 17 bases in the middle. This CDR3 comprises 14 residues. The variable domain in full, with the rest retrieved from reference TRBV30 and TRBJ1-1, is SQTIHQWPATLVQPVGSPLSLECTVEGTSNPNLYWYRQAAGRGLQLLFYSVGIGQISSEVPQNLSASRPQDRQFILSSKKLLLSDSGFYLCAWSFRVESTEAFFGQGTRLTVV.

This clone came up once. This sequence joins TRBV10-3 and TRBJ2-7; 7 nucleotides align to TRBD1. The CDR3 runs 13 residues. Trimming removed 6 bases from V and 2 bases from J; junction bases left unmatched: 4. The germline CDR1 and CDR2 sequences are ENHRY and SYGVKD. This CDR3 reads CAISRDSTYEQYF. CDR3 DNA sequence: TGTGCCATCAGCCGGGACAGCACCTACGAGCAGTACTTC.

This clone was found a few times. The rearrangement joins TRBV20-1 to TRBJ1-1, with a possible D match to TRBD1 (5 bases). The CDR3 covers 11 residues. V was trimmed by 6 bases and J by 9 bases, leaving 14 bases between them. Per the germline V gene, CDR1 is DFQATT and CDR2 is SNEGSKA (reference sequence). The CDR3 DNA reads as TGCAGTGCCAGGGAAAGGGCTAAAGCTTTCTTT. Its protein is CSARERAKAFF.

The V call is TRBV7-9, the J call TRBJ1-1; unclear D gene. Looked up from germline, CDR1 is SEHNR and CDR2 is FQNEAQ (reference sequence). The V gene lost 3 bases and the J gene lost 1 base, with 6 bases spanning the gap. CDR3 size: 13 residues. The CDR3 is CASSFPRNTEAFF. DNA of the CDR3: TGTGCCAGCAGCTTCCCGAGGAACACTGAAGCTTTCTTT.

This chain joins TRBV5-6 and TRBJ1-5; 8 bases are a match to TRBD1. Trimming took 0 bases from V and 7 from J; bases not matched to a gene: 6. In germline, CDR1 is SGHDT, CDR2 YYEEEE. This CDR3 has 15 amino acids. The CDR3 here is CASSLVQGEEQPQHF. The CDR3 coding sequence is TGTGCCAGCAGCTTGGTACAGGGGGAAGAGCAGCCCCAGCATTTT.

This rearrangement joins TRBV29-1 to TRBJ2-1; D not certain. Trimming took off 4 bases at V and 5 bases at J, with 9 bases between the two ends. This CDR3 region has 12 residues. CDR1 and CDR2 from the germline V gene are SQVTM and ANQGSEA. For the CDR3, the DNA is TGCAGCGTTGGGCCCTTTGACAATGAGCAGTTCTTC. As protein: CSVGPFDNEQFF.

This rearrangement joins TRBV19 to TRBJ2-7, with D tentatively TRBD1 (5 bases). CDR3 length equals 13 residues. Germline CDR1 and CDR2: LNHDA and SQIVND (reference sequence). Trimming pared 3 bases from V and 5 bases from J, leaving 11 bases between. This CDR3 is CASSIQGQHEQYF. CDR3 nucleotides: TGTGCCAGTAGTATCCAGGGTCAGCACGAGCAGTACTTC.

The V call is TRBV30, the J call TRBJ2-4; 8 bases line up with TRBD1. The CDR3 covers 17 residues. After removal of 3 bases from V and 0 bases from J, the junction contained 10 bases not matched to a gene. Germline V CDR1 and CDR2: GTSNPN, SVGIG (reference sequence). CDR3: CAWRTVTGGRAKNIQYF. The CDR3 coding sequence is TGTGCCTGGAGAACCGTCACAGGGGGGAGAGCCAAAAACATTCAGTACTTC.

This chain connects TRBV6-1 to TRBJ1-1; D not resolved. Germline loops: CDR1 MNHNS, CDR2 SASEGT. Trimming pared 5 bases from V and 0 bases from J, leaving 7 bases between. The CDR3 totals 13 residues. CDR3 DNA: TGTGCCAGCAGTACACATCTGAACACTGAAGCTTTCTTT. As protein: CASSTHLNTEAFF.

The CDR3, as DNA: TGTGCCAGCAGCCCCCTCGGGAATATTAAAGCTTTCTTT. Its protein product is CASSPLGNIKAFF. The chain couples TRBV6-6 to TRBJ1-1; D call uncertain. Trimming took 6 bases from V and 9 from J, leaving 17 bases between them. CDR3 length: 13 residues. The germline V gene has CDR1 MNHNY and CDR2 SVGAGI (reference sequence).

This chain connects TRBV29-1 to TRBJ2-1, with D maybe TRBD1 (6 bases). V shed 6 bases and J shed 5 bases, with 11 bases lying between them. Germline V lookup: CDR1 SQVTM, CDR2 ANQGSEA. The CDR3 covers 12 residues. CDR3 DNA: TGCAGCGTCGGGGACACACACAATGAGCAGTTCTTC. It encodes CSVGDTHNEQFF.

For the CDR3, the DNA is TGTGCCAGCAGTCTTTTTCTTGGACGGGGGGGTGGCTACACCTTC. Translation: CASSLFLGRGGGYTF. The rearrangement links TRBV28 to TRBJ1-2; D perhaps matches TRBD1 (5 bases). Germline V CDR1 and CDR2: MDHEN, SYDVKM. The V and J ends lost 5 bases and 7 bases respectively, with 20 bases between them. The CDR3 is made up of 15 amino acids.